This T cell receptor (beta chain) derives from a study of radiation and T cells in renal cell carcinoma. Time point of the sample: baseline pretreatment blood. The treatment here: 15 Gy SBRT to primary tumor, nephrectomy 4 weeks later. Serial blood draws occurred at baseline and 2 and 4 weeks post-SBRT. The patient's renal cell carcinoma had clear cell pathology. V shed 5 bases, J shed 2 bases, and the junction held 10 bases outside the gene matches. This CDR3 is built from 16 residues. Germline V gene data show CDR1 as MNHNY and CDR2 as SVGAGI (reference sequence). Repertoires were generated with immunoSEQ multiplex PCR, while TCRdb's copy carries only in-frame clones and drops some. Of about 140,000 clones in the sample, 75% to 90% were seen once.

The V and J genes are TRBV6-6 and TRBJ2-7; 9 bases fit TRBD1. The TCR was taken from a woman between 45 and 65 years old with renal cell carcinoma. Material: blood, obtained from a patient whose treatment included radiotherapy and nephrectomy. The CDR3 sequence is CASSPPWDRVPYEQYF. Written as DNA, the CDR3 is TGTGCCAGCAGTCCCCCCTGGGACAGGGTACCCTACGAGCAGTACTTC.